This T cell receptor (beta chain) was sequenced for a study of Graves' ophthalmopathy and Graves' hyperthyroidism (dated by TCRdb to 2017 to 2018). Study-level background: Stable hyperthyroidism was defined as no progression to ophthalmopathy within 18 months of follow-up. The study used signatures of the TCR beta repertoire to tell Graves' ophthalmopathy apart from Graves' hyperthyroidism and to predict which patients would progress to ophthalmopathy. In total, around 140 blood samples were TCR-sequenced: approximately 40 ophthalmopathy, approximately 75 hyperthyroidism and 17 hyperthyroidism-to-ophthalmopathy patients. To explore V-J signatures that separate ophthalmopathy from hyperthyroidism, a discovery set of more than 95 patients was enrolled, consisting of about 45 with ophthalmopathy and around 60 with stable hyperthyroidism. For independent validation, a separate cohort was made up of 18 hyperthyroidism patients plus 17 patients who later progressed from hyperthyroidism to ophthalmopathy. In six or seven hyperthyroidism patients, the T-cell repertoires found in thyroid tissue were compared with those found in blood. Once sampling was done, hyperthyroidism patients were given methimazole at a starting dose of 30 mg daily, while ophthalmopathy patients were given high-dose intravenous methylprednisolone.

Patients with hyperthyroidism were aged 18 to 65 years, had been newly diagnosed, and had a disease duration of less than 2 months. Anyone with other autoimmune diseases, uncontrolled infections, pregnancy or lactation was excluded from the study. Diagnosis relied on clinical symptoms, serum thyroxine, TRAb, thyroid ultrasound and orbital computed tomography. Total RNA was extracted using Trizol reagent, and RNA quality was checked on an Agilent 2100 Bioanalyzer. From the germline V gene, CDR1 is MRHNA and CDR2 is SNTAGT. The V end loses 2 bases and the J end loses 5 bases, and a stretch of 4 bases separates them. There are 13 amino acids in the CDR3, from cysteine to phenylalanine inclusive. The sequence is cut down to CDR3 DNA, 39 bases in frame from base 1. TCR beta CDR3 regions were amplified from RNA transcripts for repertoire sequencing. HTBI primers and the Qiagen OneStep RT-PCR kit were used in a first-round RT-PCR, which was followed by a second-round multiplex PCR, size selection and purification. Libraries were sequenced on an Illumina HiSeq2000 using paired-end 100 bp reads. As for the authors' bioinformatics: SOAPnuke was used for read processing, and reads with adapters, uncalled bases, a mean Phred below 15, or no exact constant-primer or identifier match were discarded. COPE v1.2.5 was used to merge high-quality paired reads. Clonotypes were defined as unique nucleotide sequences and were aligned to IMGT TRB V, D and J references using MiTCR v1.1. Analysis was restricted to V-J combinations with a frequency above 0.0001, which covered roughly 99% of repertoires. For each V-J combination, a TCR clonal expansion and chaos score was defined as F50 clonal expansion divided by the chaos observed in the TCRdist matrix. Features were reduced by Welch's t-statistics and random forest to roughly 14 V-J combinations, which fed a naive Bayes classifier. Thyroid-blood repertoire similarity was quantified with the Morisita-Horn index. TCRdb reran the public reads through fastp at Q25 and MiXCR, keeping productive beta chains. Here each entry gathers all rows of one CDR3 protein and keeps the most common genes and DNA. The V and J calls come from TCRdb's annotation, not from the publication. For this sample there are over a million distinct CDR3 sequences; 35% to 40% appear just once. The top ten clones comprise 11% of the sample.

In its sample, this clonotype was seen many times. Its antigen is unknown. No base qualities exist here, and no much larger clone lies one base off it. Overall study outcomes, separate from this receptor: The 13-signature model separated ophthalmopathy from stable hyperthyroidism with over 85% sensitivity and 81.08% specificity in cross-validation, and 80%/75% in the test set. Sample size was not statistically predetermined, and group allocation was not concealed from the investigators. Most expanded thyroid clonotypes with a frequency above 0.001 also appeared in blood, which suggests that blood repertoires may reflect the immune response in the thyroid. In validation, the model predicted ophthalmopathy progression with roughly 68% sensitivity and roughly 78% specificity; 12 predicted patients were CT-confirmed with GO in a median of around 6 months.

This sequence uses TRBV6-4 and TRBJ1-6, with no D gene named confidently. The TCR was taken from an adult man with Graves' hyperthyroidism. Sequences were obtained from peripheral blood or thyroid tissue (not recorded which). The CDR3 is CASSDDNNSPLHF. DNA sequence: TGTGCCAGCAGTGACGACAATAATTCACCCCTCCACTTT.